A single sample is the source of the 5 T cell receptor beta chains below, sequenced in a study of T cells after yellow fever vaccination. TCRdb used MiXCR to reprocess the 5' RACE reads, holding one entry per CDR3 protein. The data hold over 150,000 distinct CDR3 sequences, with 6.2% observed a single time. The sequencing here drew on CD4+ T cells sorted from PBMCs, taken on the day of the first yellow fever vaccination. The receptors derive from a man aged 18 to 29 who received the YFV17D yellow fever vaccine.

In this sample, this clonotype turned up many times. The rearrangement uses TRBV3-1 and TRBJ2-5, with 8 bases identical to TRBD2. This CDR3 region has 14 residues. The J segment lost 1 base and the V segment lost 7 bases, leaving 5 bases of the junction unmatched. The germline CDR1 and CDR2 sequences are LGHDT and YNNKEL (reference sequence). The CDR3 DNA reads as TGTGCCAGCAAGGAGCGGGGGTTCCAAGAGACCCAGTACTTC. Translation: CASKERGFQETQYF.

This clonotype was observed a handful of times. The V and J genes are TRBV6-2 or TRBV6-3 and TRBJ2-2; D perhaps matches TRBD1 (6 bases). Trimming took 6 bases from V and 4 from J, leaving 12 bases between them. Germline CDR1 is MNHEY and CDR2 is SVGEGT. This CDR3 region has 14 residues. CDR3 sequence: CASRPQGATGELFF. DNA for the CDR3: TGTGCCAGCAGGCCACAGGGTGCCACCGGGGAGCTGTTTTTT.

CDR3 in amino acids: CSARDGNANYGYTF. The CDR3 coding sequence is TGCAGTGCTAGAGATGGAAACGCTAACTATGGCTACACCTTC. V usage is TRBV20-1 and J usage is TRBJ1-2; no firm D call. V gave up 0 bases and J gave up 0 bases, with 8 bases separating them. The CDR3 contains 14 residues. Germline V gene sequence: CDR1 DFQATT, CDR2 SNEGSKA (reference sequence).

This clonotype was seen many times. V usage is TRBV5-1 and J usage is TRBJ2-7; D is possibly TRBD1 (6 bases). CDR3 length: 14 residues. Trimming cost V 2 bases and J 5 bases, with 14 bases left between them. The germline CDR1 and CDR2 sequences are SGHRS and YFSETQ. CDR3 amino acids: CASSFQGNSDEQYF. As DNA, the CDR3 is TGCGCCAGCAGCTTTCAGGGGAATTCCGACGAGCAGTACTTC.

This clonotype was counted many times. This chain connects TRBV7-8 to TRBJ2-7; 7 nucleotides line up with TRBD2. This CDR3 spans 14 amino acids. Germline-derived CDR1 and CDR2 are SGHVS and FQNEAQ. V was pared by 8 bases and J by 1 base, with 8 bases of the junction left unmatched. The CDR3 is CASGRGSGSYEQYF. The CDR3 DNA sequence: TGTGCCAGCGGGAGGGGCAGCGGGTCCTACGAGCAGTACTTC.